Listed here are 2 T cell receptor beta chains from one sample, sequenced in a study of cytomegalovirus exposure and HLA in healthy donors. PCR primers comprised 60 Vbeta and 13 Jbeta primers. Clones were read by immunoSEQ multiplex PCR, and TCRdb kept only the in-frame ones, dropping some. This sample has fewer than 200,000 clones; about four fifths occur once, and the top ten carry 1.7%. Sequences were obtained from PBMCs. These receptors all stem from a man aged 35-49 years in good health and CMV-seropositive.

This chain connects TRBV12-5 to TRBJ1-5; D gene uncertain. The V gene's germline CDR1 is LGHNT and CDR2 FRNRAP. V was clipped by 6 bases and J by 8 bases, with 20 bases between them. CDR3 size: 15 residues. CDR3 bases: TGTGCTAGTGGCCGGGAGGACGTCGGGGAAAAGCCCCAGCATTTT. Protein: CASGREDVGEKPQHF.

The chain carries TRBV30 and TRBJ2-2; 8 bases line up with TRBD2. V was clipped by 3 bases and J by 1 base; unmatched bases: 1. CDR1 and CDR2 from the germline V gene are GTSNPN and SVGIG (reference sequence). CDR3 length: 14 amino acids. Here the CDR3 DNA reads TGTGCCTGGAGAACTAGCGGGAACACCGGGGAGCTGTTTTTT. Translating it yields CAWRTSGNTGELFF.